Sequencing of this T cell receptor (beta chain) was carried out in a study of T cells in Graves' hyperthyroidism and ophthalmopathy. Study-level information: Blood from the periphery was taken at initial diagnosis, before any treatment.

Template material for amplifying TCR beta CDR3 regions consisted of RNA transcripts. First-round RT-PCR with HTBI primers amplified the TCR CDR3 region. MiXCR, run by TCRdb on the multiplex PCR reads, gives a single entry per CDR3 protein. The repertoire has about 270,000 distinct CDR3 sequences, about 20% of them found once; the top ten carry 50% to 75%. Exclusion criteria comprised uncontrolled infection, other autoimmune disease, pregnancy or lactation. This clonotype showed up many times. In germline, CDR1 is SNHLY, CDR2 FYNNEI. Germline trimming cut 8 bases from V and 3 bases from J; bases unmatched to any gene: 5. CDR3 length: 13 residues.

Specimen: blood. The clonotype originates from a man aged 25-45 years with Graves' ophthalmopathy. The V and J genes are TRBV2 and TRBJ2-3, with 7 nucleotides matching TRBD2. The CDR3 DNA reads as TGTGCCAGCCTCCGGGAGGTGACAGATACGCAGTATTTT. Protein product: CASLREVTDTQYF.